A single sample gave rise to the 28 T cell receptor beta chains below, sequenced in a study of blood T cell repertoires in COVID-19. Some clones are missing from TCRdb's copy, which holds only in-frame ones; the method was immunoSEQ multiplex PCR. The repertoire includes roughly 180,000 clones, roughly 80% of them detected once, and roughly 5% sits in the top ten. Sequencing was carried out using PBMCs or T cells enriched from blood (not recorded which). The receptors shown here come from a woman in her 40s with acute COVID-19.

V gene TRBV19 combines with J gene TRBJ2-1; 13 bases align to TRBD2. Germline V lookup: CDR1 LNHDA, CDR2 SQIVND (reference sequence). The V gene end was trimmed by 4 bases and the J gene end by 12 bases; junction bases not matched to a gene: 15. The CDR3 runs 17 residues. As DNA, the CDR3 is TGTGCCAGTAGTAATCAGGGGTCAGCAAGACTAGCGGGAGGGCAGTTCTTC. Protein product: CASSNQGSARLAGGQFF.

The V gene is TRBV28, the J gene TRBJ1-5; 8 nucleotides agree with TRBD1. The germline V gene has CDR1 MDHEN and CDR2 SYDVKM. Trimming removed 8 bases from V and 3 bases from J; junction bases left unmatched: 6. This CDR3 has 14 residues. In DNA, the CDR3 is TGTGCCAGCGGTACAGGGGGTATCAATCAGCCCCAGCATTTT. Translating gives CASGTGGINQPQHF. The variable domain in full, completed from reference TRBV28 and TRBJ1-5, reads DVKVTQSSRYLVKRTGEKVFLECVQDMDHENMFWYRQDPGLGLRLIYFSYDVKMKEKGDIPEGYSVSREKKERFSLILESASTNQTSMYLCASGTGGINQPQHFGDGTRLSIL.

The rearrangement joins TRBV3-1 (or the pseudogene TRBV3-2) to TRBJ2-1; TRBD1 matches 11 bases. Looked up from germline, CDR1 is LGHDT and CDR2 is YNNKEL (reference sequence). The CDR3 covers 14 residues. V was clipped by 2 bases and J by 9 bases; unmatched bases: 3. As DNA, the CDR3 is TGTGCCAGCAGCCAACCCGGGACAGGGGGTGAGCAGTTCTTC. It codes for CASSQPGTGGEQFF.

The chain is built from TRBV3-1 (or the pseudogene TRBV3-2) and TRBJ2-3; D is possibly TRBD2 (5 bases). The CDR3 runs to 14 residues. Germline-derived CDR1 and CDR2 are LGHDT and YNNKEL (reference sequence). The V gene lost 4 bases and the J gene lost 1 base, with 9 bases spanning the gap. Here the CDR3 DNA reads TGTGCCAGCAGCCTTGGTAGCGGCACAGATACGCAGTATTTT. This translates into CASSLGSGTDTQYF.

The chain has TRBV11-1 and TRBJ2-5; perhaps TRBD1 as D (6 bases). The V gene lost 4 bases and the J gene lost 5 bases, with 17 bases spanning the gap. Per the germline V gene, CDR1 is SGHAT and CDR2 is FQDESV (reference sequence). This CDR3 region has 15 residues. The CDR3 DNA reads TGTGCCAGCAGCTCGGGGACAATCCAATCGGAGACCCAGTACTTC. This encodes CASSSGTIQSETQYF.

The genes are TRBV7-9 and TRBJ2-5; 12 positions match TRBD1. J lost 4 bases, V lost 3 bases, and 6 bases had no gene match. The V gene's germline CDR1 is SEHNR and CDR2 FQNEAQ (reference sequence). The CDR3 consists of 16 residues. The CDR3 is CASSLWGQGAGETQYF. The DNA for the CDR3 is TGTGCCAGCAGCTTGTGGGGACAGGGGGCCGGAGAGACCCAGTACTTC.

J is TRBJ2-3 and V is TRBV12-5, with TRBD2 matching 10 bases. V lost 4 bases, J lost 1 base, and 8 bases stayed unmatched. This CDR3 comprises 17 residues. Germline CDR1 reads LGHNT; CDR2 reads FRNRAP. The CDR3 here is CASGWEAGGPGTDTQYF. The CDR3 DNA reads TGTGCTAGTGGTTGGGAAGCGGGAGGGCCTGGCACAGATACGCAGTATTTT.

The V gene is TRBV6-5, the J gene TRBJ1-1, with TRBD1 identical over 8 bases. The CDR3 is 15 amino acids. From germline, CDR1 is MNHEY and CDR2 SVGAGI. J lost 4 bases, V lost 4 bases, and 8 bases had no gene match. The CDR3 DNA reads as TGTGCCAGCAGTTCTCGGACAGGGTGGGGCACTGAAGCTTTCTTT. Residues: CASSSRTGWGTEAFF.

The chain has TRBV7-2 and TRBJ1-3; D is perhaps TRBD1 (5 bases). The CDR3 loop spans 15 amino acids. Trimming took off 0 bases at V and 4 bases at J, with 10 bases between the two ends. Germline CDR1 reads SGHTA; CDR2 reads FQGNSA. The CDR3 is CASSLAVGAGNTIYF. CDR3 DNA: TGTGCCAGCAGCTTAGCGGTAGGGGCGGGAAACACCATATATTTT.

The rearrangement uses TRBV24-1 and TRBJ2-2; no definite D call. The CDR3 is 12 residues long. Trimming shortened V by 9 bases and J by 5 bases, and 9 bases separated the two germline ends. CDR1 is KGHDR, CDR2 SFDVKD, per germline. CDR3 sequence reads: CATGGPTGELFF. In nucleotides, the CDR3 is TGTGCCACCGGCGGCCCTACCGGGGAGCTGTTTTTT.

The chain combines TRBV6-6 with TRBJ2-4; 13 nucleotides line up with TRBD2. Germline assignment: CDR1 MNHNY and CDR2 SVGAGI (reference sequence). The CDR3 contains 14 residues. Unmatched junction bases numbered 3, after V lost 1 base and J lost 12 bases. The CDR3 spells CASSYLGTSGNQYF. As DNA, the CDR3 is TGTGCCAGCAGTTACTTAGGGACTAGCGGGAATCAGTACTTC.

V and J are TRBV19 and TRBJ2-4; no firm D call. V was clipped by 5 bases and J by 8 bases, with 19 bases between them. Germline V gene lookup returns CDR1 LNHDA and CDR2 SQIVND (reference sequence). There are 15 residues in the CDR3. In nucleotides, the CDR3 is TGTGCCAGTAGTCCCGCAACAACGTATAATGACATTCAGTACTTC. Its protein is CASSPATTYNDIQYF.

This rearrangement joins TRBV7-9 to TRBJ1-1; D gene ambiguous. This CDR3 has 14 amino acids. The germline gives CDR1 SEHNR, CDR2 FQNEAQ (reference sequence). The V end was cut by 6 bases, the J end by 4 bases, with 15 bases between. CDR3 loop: CASSLETDFTEAFF. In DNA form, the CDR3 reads TGTGCCAGCAGTCTTGAGACGGACTTCACTGAAGCTTTCTTT. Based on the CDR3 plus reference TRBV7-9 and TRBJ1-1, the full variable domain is DTGVSQNPRHKITKRGQNVTFRCDPISEHNRLYWYRQTLGQGPEFLTYFQNEAQLEKSRLLSDRFSAERPKGSFSTLEIQRTEQGDSAMYLCASSLETDFTEAFFGQGTRLTVV.

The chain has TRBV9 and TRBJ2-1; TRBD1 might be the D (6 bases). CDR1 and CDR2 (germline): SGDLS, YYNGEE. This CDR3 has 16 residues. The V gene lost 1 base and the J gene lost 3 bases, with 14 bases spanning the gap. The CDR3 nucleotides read TGTGCCAGCAGCGTACAGGCAGGGACACTCTACAATGAGCAGTTCTTC. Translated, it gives CASSVQAGTLYNEQFF.

CDR3 amino acids: CASSLLAGRHNEQFF. DNA for the CDR3: TGTGCCAGCAGCTTACTAGCGGGTAGGCACAATGAGCAGTTCTTC. This chain links TRBV5-6 with TRBJ2-1, with TRBD2 identical over 9 bases. After removal of 2 bases from V and 5 bases from J, the junction contained 5 bases not matched to a gene. The CDR3 has 15 amino acids. Germline V gives CDR1 SGHDT, CDR2 YYEEEE.

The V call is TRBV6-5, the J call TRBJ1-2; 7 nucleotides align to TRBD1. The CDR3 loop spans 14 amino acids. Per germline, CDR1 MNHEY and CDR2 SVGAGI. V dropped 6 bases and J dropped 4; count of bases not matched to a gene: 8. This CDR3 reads CASSLTGASYGYTF. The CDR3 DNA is TGTGCCAGCAGCCTCACAGGGGCATCCTATGGCTACACCTTC.

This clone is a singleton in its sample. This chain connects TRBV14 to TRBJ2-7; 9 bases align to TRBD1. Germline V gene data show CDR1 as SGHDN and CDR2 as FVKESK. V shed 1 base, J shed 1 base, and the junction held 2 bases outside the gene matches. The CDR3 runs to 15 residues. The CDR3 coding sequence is TGTGCCAGCAGCCAAGGGACAGGGGTGTCCTACGAGCAGTACTTC. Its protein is CASSQGTGVSYEQYF.

CDR3 loop: CASSWLVGVNEQFF. In DNA, the CDR3 is TGTGCCAGCAGTTGGCTAGTCGGGGTCAATGAGCAGTTCTTC. V is TRBV6-2 or TRBV6-3 and J is TRBJ2-1; tentative D call: TRBD2 (5 bases). The CDR3 loop spans 14 amino acids. Germline V CDR1 and CDR2: MNHEY, SVGEGT. The ends were cut back, 4 bases at V and 6 bases at J, with 13 bases in the middle.

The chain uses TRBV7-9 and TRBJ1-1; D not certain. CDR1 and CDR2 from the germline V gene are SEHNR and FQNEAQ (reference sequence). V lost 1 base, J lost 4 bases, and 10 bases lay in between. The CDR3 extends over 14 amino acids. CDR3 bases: TGTGCCAGCAGCTTAGACCGGGAAGGCACTGAAGCTTTCTTT. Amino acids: CASSLDREGTEAFF.

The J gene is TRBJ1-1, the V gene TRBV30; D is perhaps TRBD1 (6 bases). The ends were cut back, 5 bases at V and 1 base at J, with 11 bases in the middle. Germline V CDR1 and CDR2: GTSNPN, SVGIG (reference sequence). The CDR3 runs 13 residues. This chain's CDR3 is CAWGWTENTEAFF. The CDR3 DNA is TGTGCCTGGGGATGGACAGAGAACACTGAAGCTTTCTTT. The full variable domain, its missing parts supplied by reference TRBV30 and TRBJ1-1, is SQTIHQWPATLVQPVGSPLSLECTVEGTSNPNLYWYRQAAGRGLQLLFYSVGIGQISSEVPQNLSASRPQDRQFILSSKKLLLSDSGFYLCAWGWTENTEAFFGQGTRLTVV.

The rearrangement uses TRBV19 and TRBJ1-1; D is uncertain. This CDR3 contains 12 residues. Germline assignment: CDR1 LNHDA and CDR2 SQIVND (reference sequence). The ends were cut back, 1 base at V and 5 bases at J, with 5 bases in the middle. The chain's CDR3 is CASSIGPTEAFF. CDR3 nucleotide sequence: TGTGCCAGTAGTATAGGGCCAACTGAAGCTTTCTTT. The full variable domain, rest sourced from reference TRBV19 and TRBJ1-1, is DGGITQSPKYLFRKEGQNVTLSCEQNLNHDAMYWYRQDPGQGLRLIYYSQIVNDFQKGDIAEGYSVSREKKESFPLTVTSAQKNPTAFYLCASSIGPTEAFFGQGTRLTVV.

The CDR3 DNA reads as TGCGCCAGCAGCTTGCAGCGGGGTTACAATGAGCAGTTCTTC. Its translation is CASSLQRGYNEQFF. This chain uses TRBV5-1 with TRBJ2-1, with 7 bases lining up with TRBD2. The length of the CDR3 is 14 residues. Germline CDR1 and CDR2: SGHRS and YFSETQ. The trim removed 1 base at V and 4 bases at J, leaving 2 bases unmatched.

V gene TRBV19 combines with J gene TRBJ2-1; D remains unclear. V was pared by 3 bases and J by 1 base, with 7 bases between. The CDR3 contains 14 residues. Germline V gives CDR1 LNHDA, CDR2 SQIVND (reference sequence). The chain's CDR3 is CASSILSSYNEQFF. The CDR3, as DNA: TGTGCCAGTAGTATTCTCTCGTCCTACAATGAGCAGTTCTTC. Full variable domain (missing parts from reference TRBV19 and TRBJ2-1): DGGITQSPKYLFRKEGQNVTLSCEQNLNHDAMYWYRQDPGQGLRLIYYSQIVNDFQKGDIAEGYSVSREKKESFPLTVTSAQKNPTAFYLCASSILSSYNEQFFGPGTRLTVL.

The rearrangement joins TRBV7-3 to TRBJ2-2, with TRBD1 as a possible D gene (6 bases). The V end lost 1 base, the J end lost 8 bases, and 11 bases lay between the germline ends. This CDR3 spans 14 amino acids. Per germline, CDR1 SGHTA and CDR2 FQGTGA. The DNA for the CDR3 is TGTGCCAGCAGCTTAAACAGGGATACGGGGGAGCTGTTTTTT. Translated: CASSLNRDTGELFF.

In nucleotides, the CDR3 is TGCGCCAGCAGCACTCAGGGCGGAAAGAACACCGGGGAGCTGTTTTTT. As protein: CASSTQGGKNTGELFF. This chain links TRBV5-1 with TRBJ2-2; maybe TRBD1 (5 bases). There are 16 residues in the CDR3. The V gene lost 4 bases and the J gene lost 1 base, with 14 bases spanning the gap. Germline V gene sequence: CDR1 SGHRS, CDR2 YFSETQ.

The CDR3 loop is CASSRTPGQGAREQYF. CDR3 in DNA: TGTGCCAGCAGTCGAACGCCGGGACAGGGGGCTCGGGAGCAGTACTTC. V is TRBV6-6 and J is TRBJ2-7; TRBD1 agrees at 12 bases. Germline assignment: CDR1 MNHNY and CDR2 SVGAGI (reference sequence). The CDR3 covers 16 residues. J lost 7 bases, V lost 5 bases, and 12 bases had no gene match.

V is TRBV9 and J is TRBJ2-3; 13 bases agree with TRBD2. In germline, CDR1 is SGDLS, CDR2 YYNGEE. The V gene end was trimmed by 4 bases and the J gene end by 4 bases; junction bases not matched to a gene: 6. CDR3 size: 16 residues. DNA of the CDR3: TGTGCCAGCAGCTCCCGGACTAGCGGGAGATCAGATACGCAGTATTTT. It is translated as CASSSRTSGRSDTQYF.

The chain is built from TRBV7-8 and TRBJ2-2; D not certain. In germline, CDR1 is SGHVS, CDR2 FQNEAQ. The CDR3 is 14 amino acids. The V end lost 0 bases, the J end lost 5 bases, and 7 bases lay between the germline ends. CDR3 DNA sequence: TGTGCCAGCAGCTTAGCTTCTAGGACCGGGGAGCTGTTTTTT. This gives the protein CASSLASRTGELFF.